A selection of T cell receptor beta chains follows, all from one sample in a study of blood T cell repertoires in COVID-19. Profiling relied on immunoSEQ multiplex PCR, and the TCRdb table lists in-frame clones only, not all of them. The sample comprises roughly 300,000 clones, about 92% of which are singletons, and roughly 20% rests with the top ten. The sequencing input was PBMCs or T cells enriched from blood (not recorded which). These receptors all stem from a woman under 40 who had recovered from COVID-19. Both conserved end residues are part of each CDR3. The D gene is left open where the match is weak. Size values are once, few and many counts, or a class for expanded clones, and some rows have none.

CDR3 DNA | CDR3 protein | clone size | J gene | D gene | V gene
TGTGCCAGCAGCTTTAGCGGGACCACCTACAATGAGCAGTTCTTC | CASSFSGTTYNEQFF | - | TRBJ2-1 | TRBD2 | TRBV11-1
TGTGCCACCAGCAGAGATCCAGGGTCTCGTCCTTTCTTT | CATSRDPGSRPFF | - | TRBJ1-1 | - | TRBV15
TGTGCCAGCAGCTTAGGAGGAGGAGTGATTGGCTACACCTTC | CASSLGGGVIGYTF | - | TRBJ1-2 | - | TRBV7-3
TGTGCCAGCAGAATACAGAATTCACCCCTCCACTTT | CASRIQNSPLHF | - | TRBJ1-6 | - | TRBV12-3/TRBV12-4
TGTGCCAGCAGCAAGGGGTCTGGGGAAAGGGAGACCCAGTACTTC | CASSKGSGERETQYF | - | TRBJ2-5 | - | TRBV11-2
TGTGCCAGCAGCTTAGATGGAGGGATTTATGGCTACACCTTC | CASSLDGGIYGYTF | once | TRBJ1-2 | - | TRBV7-2
TGTGCTAGCAGCTTTTCTACGGGGAACTACGAGCAGTACTTC | CASSFSTGNYEQYF | - | TRBJ2-7 | - | TRBV7-7
TGTGCCAGCTCAGTGGCGAGACAGGGCCACACTGAAGCTTTCTTT | CASSVARQGHTEAFF | - | TRBJ1-1 | TRBD1 | TRBV18
TGTGCCATCAGCGGGGGGACGGGACAGCCCCAGCATTTT | CAISGGTGQPQHF | - | TRBJ1-5 | - | TRBV10-3
TGCGCCAGCAGCCTGACAGGGAATATTTCACCCCTCCACTTT | CASSLTGNISPLHF | - | TRBJ1-6 | TRBD1 | TRBV5-1
TGCGCCAGCCACTCCGGGACTAGCGGGTCCTCGTGGTGGGAGGAGACCCAGTACTTC | CASHSGTSGSSWWEETQYF | - | TRBJ2-5 | TRBD2 | TRBV10-1
TGTGCCAGCACACAGGGGGCGCCCGGAAACACCATATATTTT | CASTQGAPGNTIYF | - | TRBJ1-3 | TRBD1 | TRBV7-9
TGTGCCAGCAGCGCACTTTATGGACTGATATCTCAAGCTAACTATGGCTACACCTTC | CASSALYGLISQANYGYTF | - | TRBJ1-2 | - | TRBV21-1
TGCGCCAGCAGCTCGGGACAGGGGGTCAGGCTGAGCACAGATACGCAGTATTTT | CASSSGQGVRLSTDTQYF | - | TRBJ2-3 | TRBD1 | TRBV5-1
TGCGCCAGCAGCACCACCGGACAGAATCAGCCCCAGCATTTT | CASSTTGQNQPQHF | - | TRBJ1-5 | - | TRBV4-1
TGTGCCAGCAGGATACAAACGTACGGGGAGACCCAGTACTTC | CASRIQTYGETQYF | - | TRBJ2-5 | - | TRBV5-6
TGTGCCAGTAGTATAGCGTATTTGGGCAGCTCTAGCAATCAGCCCCAGCATTTT | CASSIAYLGSSSNQPQHF | once | TRBJ1-5 | - | TRBV19
TGTGCCAGCTCAGCGGGGACCACACGGGAAGAGACCCAGTACTTC | CASSAGTTREETQYF | - | TRBJ2-5 | - | TRBV18
TGTGCCAGCAGCTTAACGGGGACTAGCGGGAGCTCCAGCGAGCAGTACTTC | CASSLTGTSGSSSEQYF | - | TRBJ2-7 | TRBD2 | TRBV7-2
TGCAGCGCCAACTCACAGGGGTATGAGCAGTTCTTC | CSANSQGYEQFF | - | TRBJ2-1 | TRBD1 | TRBV29-1
TGTGCCAGCAGCTTGGGGGGGAGTGAGTATGGCTACACCTTC | CASSLGGSEYGYTF | - | TRBJ1-2 | - | TRBV7-9
TGTGCCAGCAGCCTTTCAGGTGGCACCGGGGAGCTGTTTTTT | CASSLSGGTGELFF | - | TRBJ2-2 | - | TRBV7-9
TGCGCCAGCAGCCAAGAACTAGCGGAGAACGAGCAGTACTTC | CASSQELAENEQYF | - | TRBJ2-7 | TRBD2 | TRBV4-3
TGTGCCAGCAGTTATGTTGGGGGCTCAGATACGCAGTATTTT | CASSYVGGSDTQYF | few | TRBJ2-3 | - | TRBV6-2/TRBV6-3
TGTGCCAGCACCCTACCGACAGGAGCATCCTACGAGCAGTACTTC | CASTLPTGASYEQYF | once | TRBJ2-7 | - | TRBV28
TGCGCCAGCAGCTTAGGAACTAGCGGGATGACAGATACGCAGTATTTT | CASSLGTSGMTDTQYF | - | TRBJ2-3 | TRBD2 | TRBV5-1